Given below is one TCR beta chain in context. Germline V lookup: CDR1 MNHNY, CDR2 SVGAGI (reference sequence). This CDR3 spans 16 amino acids. Unmatched junction bases numbered 10, after V lost 6 bases and J lost 4 bases. This record comes from a study of control samples from healthy donors and cancer patients. Sequencing was performed with immunoSEQ multiplex PCR; in TCRdb, only in-frame clones are kept and a portion is missing. The data contain 100,000 or so clones, more than 85% of them singletons. The receptor comes from a woman between 50 and 59 years old in good health. Sequencing was performed on blood. The V gene is TRBV6-6, the J gene TRBJ1-4, with 8 bases fitting TRBD1. The CDR3 DNA follows: TGTGCCAGCAGACAGGGGGAGAGGCGGATTAATGAAAAACTGTTTTTT. This encodes CASRQGERRINEKLFF.